The T cell receptor (beta chain) described here comes from a study of T cell changes during pregnancy in multiple sclerosis. Data came from immunoSEQ multiplex PCR; TCRdb stores just in-frame clones and leaves some out. The data show 75,000 to 95,000 clones, with approximately 92% seen just once and approximately 1.4% held by the top ten. CDR3 length: 16 amino acids. Germline V gene sequence: CDR1 LGHNA, CDR2 YNFKEQ. With 4 bases clipped from V and 1 base from J, the junction kept 7 bases outside the gene matches. V usage is TRBV4-2 and J usage is TRBJ2-1, with TRBD2 identical over 7 bases. Sequenced material: peripheral blood, taken in the first trimester of pregnancy. The sequence came from a female donor with multiple sclerosis, enrolled in a pregnancy study. The CDR3 DNA sequence: TGTGCCAGCAGCCGCCGTTTAGCGGGTTCCTACAATGAGCAGTTCTTC. Protein product: CASSRRLAGSYNEQFF.